This record concerns one TCR beta chain sequence. This sample is part of a study of blood T cell repertoires in COVID-19. Profiling relied on immunoSEQ multiplex PCR, and the TCRdb table lists in-frame clones only, not all of them. The data contain 95,000 to 150,000 clones, 77% of them singletons. The CDR3 contains 14 residues. Germline CDR1 and CDR2: SEHNR and FQNEAQ (reference sequence). Trimming removed 3 bases at V and 0 bases at J, with 8 bases between. The chain uses TRBV7-9 and TRBJ1-1; the D is unclear. This clonotype was obtained from a human donor in a cohort sampled during active COVID-19. Specimen: peripheral blood. The CDR3 spells CASSFDTMNTEAFF. The DNA of the CDR3 is TGTGCCAGCAGCTTCGACACCATGAACACTGAAGCTTTCTTT.